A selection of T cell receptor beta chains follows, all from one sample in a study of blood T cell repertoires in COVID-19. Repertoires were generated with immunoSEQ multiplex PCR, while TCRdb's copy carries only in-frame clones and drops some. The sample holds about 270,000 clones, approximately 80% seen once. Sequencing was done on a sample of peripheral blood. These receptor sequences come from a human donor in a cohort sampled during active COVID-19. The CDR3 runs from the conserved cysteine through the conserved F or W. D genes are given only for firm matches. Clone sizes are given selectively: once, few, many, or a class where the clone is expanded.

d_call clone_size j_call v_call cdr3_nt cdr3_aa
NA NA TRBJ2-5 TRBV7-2 TGTGCCAGCAGCTATACCGCCCTAACGCGGGAGACCCAGTACTTC CASSYTALTRETQYF
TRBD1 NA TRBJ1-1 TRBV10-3 TGTGCCATCGGATCAGGACAGGGATCCTCTGAAGCTTTCTTT CAIGSGQGSSEAFF
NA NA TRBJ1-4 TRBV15 TGTGCCACCAGCAGAGTGGGGGCGTCTAGTGAAAAACTGTTTTTT CATSRVGASSEKLFF
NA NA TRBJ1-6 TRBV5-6 TGTGCCAGCAGCACACCCCGAGGGGGTCACGAATATAATTCACCCCTCCACTTT CASSTPRGGHEYNSPLHF
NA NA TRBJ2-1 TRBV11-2 TGTGCCAGCAGCTTAGTTGGGAGCTCCTACAATGAGCAGTTCTTC CASSLVGSSYNEQFF
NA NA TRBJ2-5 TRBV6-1 TGTGCCAGCAGTGGACGGCAGATAGCGGTACAAGAGACCCAGTACTTC CASSGRQIAVQETQYF
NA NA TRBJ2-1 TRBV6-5 TGTGCCAGCAGGGGTAGCGGCAACCTCTACAATGAGCAGTTCTTC CASRGSGNLYNEQFF
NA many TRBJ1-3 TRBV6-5 TGTGCCGTCAGGGTGGGGGGAAACACCATATATTTT CAVRVGGNTIYF
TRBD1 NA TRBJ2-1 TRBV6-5 TGTGCCAGCAGTCCGGGACAGGGGAATGAGCAGTTCTTC CASSPGQGNEQFF
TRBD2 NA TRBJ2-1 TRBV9 TGTGCCAGCAGCGACCGCCTGAGCGGGAGTAATGAGCAGTTCTTC CASSDRLSGSNEQFF
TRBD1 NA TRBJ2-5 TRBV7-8 TGTGCCAGCAGCGTACAGGGGTTGACTGAGACCCAGTACTTC CASSVQGLTETQYF
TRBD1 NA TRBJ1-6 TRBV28 TGTGCGACCGGGACAGTGGATAATTCACCCCTCCACTTT CATGTVDNSPLHF
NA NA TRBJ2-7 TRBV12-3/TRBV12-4 TGTGCCAGCAGTCCGGGGGTCTACGAGCAGTACTTC CASSPGVYEQYF
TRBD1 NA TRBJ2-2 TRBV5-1 TGCGCCAGCAGCTTGGGGACAGGGGGTACCGGGGAGCTGTTTTTT CASSLGTGGTGELFF
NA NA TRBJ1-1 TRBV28 TGTGCCAGCAGTAGTAATAGGGGGAACACTGAAGCTTTCTTT CASSSNRGNTEAFF
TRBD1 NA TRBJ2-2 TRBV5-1 TGCGCCAGCAGCTCGGGACAGGGCGGCGGGGAGCTGTTTTTT CASSSGQGGGELFF